The following is a T cell receptor beta chain sequence with its context. The data were taken from a study of blood T cell repertoires in COVID-19. About the research overall: Nucleic acid was either cDNA or gDNA, and it came from T cells, B-cell-depleted T cells, or PBMCs.

The table came from immunoSEQ multiplex PCR; TCRdb's copy has only in-frame clones and leaves some out. The sample lists fewer than 250,000 clones, 85% to 90% seen once, with 3% in the top ten. In germline, CDR1 is LNHDA, CDR2 SQIVND (reference sequence). The CDR3 runs to 14 residues. V lost 5 bases and J 1 base, leaving 10 bases between the germline ends. The sequence was collected from a man in his sixties with acute or convalescent COVID-19. The specimen sequenced was peripheral blood. This chain uses TRBV19 with TRBJ2-3; D is perhaps TRBD2 (6 bases). The CDR3 reads CASSPGGGTDTQYF. Here the CDR3 DNA reads TGTGCCAGTAGTCCCGGCGGGGGCACAGATACGCAGTATTTT.